This TCR beta chain stems from a study of blood T cell repertoires in COVID-19. Overall study: The United States, Italy and Spain supplied acute and convalescent COVID-19 samples. Nucleic acid was either cDNA or gDNA, and it came from T cells, B-cell-depleted T cells, or PBMCs.

The CDR3 has 15 amino acids. Per germline, CDR1 KGHDR and CDR2 SFDVKD. The trim removed 5 bases at V and 12 bases at J, leaving 17 bases unmatched. Original processing methods: Counts of nucleated cells, estimated from reference gene primer amplification, were obtained. Clones were sequenced by immunoSEQ multiplex PCR, and TCRdb holds only the in-frame ones, with some missing. V, J and clone size are those of that table, while D and trimming were read from the DNA. Here the sample spans 72,000 or so clones, around 90% being singletons. Sample: peripheral blood. The TCR comes from a man aged 45-60 years with active COVID-19. The rearrangement links TRBV24-1 to TRBJ2-7; the match to TRBD1 covers 8 bases. CDR3 sequence: CATSAGQGSRSGLYF. The CDR3 DNA sequence: TGTGCCACCAGTGCCGGACAGGGCTCCCGGAGTGGTTTGTACTTC.